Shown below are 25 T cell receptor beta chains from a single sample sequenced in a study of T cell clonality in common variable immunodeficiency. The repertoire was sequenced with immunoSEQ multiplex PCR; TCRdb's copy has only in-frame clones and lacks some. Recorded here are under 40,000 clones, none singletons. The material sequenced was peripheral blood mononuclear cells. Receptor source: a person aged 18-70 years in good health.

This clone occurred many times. The CDR3 sequence is CASSSQTGGVGNEQFF. The covered CDR3 bases are TGCGCCAGCAGCTCTCAGACAGGGGGCGTGGGGAATGAG. V usage is TRBV5-1 and J usage is TRBJ2-1; 10 bases match TRBD1. The observed sequence ends 3 residues before the CDR3 terminus, with the missing tail filled in from the germline J gene. Trimming removed 3 bases from V and 7 bases from J; junction bases left unmatched: 10. This CDR3 spans 16 amino acids. Germline values: CDR1 SGHRS, CDR2 YFSETQ.

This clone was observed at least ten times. The sequenced CDR3 bases are TGTGCCAGTAGTAGTAGCCCGGGACTTTCTAGCACAGATACG. Amino acids: CASSSSPGLSSTDT. The entire CDR3 reads CASSSSPGLSSTDTQYF. V and J are TRBV19 and TRBJ2-3; tentatively, D is TRBD2 (6 bases). The read ends 3 residues shy of where the CDR3 ends; the end is completed using the germline J gene. Germline CDR1 and CDR2: LNHDA and SQIVND (reference sequence). The CDR3 sequence is 17 residues long. The V end was cut by 4 bases, the J end by 0 bases, with 17 bases between.

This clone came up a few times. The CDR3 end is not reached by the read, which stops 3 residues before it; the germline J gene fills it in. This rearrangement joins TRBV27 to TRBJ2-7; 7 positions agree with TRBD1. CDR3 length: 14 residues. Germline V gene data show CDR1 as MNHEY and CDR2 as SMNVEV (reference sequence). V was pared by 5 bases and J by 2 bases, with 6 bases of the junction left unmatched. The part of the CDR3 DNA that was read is TGTGCCAGCAGTCGACAGGGCCCTCCCTACGAG. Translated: CASSRQGPPYE. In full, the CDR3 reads CASSRQGPPYEQYF.

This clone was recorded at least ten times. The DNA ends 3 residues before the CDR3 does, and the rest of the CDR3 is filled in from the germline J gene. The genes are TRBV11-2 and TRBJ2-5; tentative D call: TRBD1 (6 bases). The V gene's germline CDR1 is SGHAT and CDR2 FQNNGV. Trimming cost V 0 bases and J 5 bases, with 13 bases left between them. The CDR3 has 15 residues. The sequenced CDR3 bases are TGTGCCAGCAGCTTAGAATCAGGGGAGTGGGAGACC. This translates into CASSLESGEWET. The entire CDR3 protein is CASSLESGEWETQYF. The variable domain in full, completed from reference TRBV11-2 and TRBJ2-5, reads EAGVAQSPRYKIIEKRQSVAFWCNPISGHATLYWYQQILGQGPKLLIQFQNNGVVDDSQLPKDRFSAERLKGVDSTLKIQPAKLEDSAVYLCASSLESGEWETQYFGPGTRLLVL.

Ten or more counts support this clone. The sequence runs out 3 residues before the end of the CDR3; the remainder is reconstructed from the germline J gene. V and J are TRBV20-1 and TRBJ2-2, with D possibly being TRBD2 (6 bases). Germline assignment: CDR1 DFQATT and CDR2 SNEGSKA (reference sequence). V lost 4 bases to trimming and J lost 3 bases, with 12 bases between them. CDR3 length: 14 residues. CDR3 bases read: TGCAGTGCTATTGGCAAGCGGGACACCGGGGAG. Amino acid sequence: CSAIGKRDTGE. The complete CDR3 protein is CSAIGKRDTGELFF.

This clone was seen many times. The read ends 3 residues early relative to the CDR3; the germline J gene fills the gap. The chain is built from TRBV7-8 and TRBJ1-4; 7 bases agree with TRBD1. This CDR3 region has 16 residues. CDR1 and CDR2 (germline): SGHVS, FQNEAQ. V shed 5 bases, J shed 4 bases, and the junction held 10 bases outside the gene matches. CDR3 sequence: CASSLAPGQHNEKLFF. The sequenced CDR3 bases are TGTGCCAGCAGCCTCGCGCCGGGACAGCATAATGAAAAA.

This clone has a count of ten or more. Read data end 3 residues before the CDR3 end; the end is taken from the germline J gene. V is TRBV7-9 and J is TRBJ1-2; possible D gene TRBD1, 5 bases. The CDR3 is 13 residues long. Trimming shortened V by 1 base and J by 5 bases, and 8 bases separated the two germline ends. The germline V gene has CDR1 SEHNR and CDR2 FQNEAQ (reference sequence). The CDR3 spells CASSLGGGYGYTF. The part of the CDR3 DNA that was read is TGTGCCAGCAGCTTAGGGGGGGGGTATGGC.

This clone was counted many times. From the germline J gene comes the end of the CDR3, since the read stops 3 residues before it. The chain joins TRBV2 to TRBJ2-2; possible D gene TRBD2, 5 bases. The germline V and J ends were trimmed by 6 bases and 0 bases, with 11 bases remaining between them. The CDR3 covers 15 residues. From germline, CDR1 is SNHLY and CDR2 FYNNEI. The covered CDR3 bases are TGTGCCAGCAGGAGGGTGGATTCGAACACCGGGGAG. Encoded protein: CASRRVDSNTGE. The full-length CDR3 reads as CASRRVDSNTGELFF.

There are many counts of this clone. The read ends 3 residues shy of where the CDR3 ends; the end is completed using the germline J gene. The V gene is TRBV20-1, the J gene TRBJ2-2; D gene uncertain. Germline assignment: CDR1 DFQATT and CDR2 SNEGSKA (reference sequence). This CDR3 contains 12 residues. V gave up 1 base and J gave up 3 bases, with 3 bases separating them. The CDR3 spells CSARAYTGELFF. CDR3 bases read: TGCAGTGCTAGAGCGTACACCGGGGAG.

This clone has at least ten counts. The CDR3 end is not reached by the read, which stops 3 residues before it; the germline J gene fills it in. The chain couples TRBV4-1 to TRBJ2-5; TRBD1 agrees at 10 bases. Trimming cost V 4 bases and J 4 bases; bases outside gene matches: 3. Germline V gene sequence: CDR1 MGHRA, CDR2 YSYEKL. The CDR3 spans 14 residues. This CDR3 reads CASSRTGGGETQYF. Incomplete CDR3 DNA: TGCGCCAGCAGCCGGACAGGGGGGGGAGAGACC.

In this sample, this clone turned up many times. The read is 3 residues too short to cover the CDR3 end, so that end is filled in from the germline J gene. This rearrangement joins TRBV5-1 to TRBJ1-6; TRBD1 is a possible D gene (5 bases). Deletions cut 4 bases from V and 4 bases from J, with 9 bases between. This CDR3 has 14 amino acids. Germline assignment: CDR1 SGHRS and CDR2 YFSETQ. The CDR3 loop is CASSPGGYNSPLHF. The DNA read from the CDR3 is TGCGCCAGCAGCCCGGGGGGATATAATTCACCC.

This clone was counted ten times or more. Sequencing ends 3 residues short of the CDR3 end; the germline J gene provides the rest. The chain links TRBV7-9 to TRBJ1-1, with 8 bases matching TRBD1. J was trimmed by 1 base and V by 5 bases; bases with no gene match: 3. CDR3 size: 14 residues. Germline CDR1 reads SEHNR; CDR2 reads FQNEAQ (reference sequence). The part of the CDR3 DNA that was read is TGTGCCAGCAGCCCCAGGGGGCAGAACACTGAA. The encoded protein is CASSPRGQNTE. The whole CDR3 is CASSPRGQNTEAFF.

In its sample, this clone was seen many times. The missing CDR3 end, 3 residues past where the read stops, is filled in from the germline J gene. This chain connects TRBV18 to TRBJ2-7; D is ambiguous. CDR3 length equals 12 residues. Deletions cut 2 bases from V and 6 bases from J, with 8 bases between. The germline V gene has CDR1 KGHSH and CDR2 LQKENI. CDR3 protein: CASSPLKGEQYF. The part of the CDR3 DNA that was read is TGTGCCAGCTCACCATTGAAGGGCGAG.

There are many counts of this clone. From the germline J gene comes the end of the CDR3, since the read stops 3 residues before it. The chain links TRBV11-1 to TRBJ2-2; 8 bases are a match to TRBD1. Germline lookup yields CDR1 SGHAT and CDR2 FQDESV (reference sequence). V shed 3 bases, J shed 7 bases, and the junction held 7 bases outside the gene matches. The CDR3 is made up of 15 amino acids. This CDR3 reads CASSFAQGADGELFF. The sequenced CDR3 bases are TGTGCCAGCAGCTTCGCCCAGGGGGCTGACGGGGAG.

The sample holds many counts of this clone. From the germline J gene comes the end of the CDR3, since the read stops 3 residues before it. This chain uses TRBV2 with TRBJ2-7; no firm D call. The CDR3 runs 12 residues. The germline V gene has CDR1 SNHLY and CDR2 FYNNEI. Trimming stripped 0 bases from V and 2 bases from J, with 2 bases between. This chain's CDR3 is CASSEAAYEQYF. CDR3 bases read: TGTGCCAGCAGTGAAGCCGCCTACGAG.

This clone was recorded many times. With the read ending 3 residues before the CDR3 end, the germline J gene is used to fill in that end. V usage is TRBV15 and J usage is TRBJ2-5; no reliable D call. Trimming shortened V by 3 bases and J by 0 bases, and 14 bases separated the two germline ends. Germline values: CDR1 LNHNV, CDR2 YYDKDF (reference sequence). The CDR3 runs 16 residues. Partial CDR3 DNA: TGTGCCACCAGCAGTGATAACAGAGAGTACCAAGAGACC. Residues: CATSSDNREYQET. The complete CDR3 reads CATSSDNREYQETQYF.

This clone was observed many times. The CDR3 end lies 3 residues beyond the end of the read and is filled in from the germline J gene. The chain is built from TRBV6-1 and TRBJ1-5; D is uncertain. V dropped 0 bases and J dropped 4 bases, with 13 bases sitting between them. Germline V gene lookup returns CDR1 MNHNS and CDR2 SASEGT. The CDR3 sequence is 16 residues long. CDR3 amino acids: CASSEAFSFLNQPQHF. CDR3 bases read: TGTGCCAGCAGTGAAGCCTTCTCTTTCCTAAATCAGCCC.

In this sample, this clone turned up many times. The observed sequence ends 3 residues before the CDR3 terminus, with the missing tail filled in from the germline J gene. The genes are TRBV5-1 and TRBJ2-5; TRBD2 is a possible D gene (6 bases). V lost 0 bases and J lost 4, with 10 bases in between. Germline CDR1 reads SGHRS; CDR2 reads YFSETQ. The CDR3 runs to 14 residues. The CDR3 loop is CASSLALEGETQYF. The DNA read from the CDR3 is TGCGCCAGCAGCTTGGCTCTGGAGGGAGAGACC.

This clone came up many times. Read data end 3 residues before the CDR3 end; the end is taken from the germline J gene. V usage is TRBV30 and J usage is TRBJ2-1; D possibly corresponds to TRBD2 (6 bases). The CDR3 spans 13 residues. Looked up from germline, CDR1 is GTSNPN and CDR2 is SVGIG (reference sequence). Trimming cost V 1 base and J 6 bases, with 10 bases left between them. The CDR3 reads CAWSGGTFNEQFF. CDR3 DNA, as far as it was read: TGTGCCTGGAGTGGCGGGACTTTCAATGAG.

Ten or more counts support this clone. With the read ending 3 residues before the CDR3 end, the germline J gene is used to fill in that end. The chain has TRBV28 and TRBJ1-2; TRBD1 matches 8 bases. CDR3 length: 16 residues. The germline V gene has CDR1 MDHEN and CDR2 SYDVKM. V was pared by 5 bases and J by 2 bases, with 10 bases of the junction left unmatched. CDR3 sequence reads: CASSRGYRGNNYGYTF. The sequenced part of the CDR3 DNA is TGTGCCAGCAGTCGGGGTTACAGGGGGAACAACTATGGC.

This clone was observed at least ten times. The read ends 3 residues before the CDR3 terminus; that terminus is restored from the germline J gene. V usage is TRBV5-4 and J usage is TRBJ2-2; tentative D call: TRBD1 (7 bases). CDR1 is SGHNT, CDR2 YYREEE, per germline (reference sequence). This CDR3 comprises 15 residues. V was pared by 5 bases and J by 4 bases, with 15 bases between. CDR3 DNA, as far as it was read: TGTGCCAGCAGTTATCAGGGGGGTATCACCGGGGAG. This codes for CASSYQGGITGE. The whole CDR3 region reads CASSYQGGITGELFF.

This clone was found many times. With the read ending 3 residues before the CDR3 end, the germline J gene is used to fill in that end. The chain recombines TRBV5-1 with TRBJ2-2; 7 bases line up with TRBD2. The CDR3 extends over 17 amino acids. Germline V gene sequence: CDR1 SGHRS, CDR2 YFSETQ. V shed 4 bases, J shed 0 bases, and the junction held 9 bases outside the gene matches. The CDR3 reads CASSKDLAVANTGELFF. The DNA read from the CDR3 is TGCGCCAGCAGCAAAGACCTAGCGGTGGCGAACACCGGGGAG.

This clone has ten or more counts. The CDR3: CASSPQFNQPQHF. CDR3 DNA, as far as it was read: TGTGCCAGCAGCCCACAGTTCAATCAGCCC. V gene TRBV4-2 combines with J gene TRBJ1-5; no clear D gene. With the read ending 3 residues before the CDR3 end, the germline J gene is used to fill in that end. In germline, CDR1 is LGHNA, CDR2 YNFKEQ. The CDR3 covers 13 residues. The V end was cut by 4 bases, the J end by 3 bases, with 7 bases between.

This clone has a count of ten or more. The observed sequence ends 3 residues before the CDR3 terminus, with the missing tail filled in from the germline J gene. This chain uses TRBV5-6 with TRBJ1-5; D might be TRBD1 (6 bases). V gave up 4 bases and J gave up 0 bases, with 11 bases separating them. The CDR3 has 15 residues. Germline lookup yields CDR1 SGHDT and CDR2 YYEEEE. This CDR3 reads CASSRTDYSNQPQHF. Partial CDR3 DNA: TGTGCCAGCAGCCGGACAGATTATAGCAATCAGCCC.

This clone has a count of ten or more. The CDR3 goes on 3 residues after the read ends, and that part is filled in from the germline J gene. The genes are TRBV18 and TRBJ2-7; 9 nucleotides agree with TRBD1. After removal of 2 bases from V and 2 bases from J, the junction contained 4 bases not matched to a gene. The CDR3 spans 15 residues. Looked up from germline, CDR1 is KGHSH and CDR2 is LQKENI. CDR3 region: CASSPGQGKTYEQYF. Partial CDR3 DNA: TGTGCCAGCTCACCAGGACAGGGGAAGACCTACGAG.